These T cell receptor beta chains were read from a single sample in a study of early T cells in non-severe SARS-CoV-2 infection. Each CDR3 protein gets one entry after TCRdb re-called the 5' RACE reads with MiXCR. The sample contains some 35,000 distinct CDR3 sequences, roughly 6.8% of which appear only once. The sample was whole blood, taken at baseline. These receptors originate from an adult who was a healthcare worker with PCR-confirmed SARS-CoV-2 infection or an uninfected control (not recorded which). Each CDR3 is given with its conserved first and last residue. Clone size is given for some rows only: seen once, a few or many times, or a class if the clone is expanded.

>TRBV3-1|.
CASSPGDRNYGYTF
>TRBV5-1|many
CASGTGGINYGYTF
>TRBV10-3|.
CAISEGQGAFDEQFF
>TRBV13|many
CASLAGGGEQFF
>TRBV7-2|many
CASSLGDGREQYF
>TRBV29-1|.
CSVEAEYTDTQYF
>TRBV20-1|.
CSARDYRANTEAFF
>TRBV6-5|.
CASSNQGGAGNTIYF
>TRBV5-1|few
CASSLAGSANEKLFF
>TRBV20-1|few
CSARDLEGPQETQYF
>TRBV28|few
CASSLALGVETQYF
>TRBV7-2|.
CASSLGRGAGYTF
>TRBV4-3|many
CASSPHPSTDTQYF
>TRBV6-2/TRBV6-3|.
CASSYGGWQPQHF
>TRBV12-3/TRBV12-4|many
CASRDGGGNEQFF
>TRBV9|many
CASSVVGVLETQYF
>TRBV28|few
CASSVRWRTGEKLFF
>TRBV7-2|.
CASSTRTRLGTDTQYF
>TRBV29-1|.
CSVDQGPGTEAFF
>TRBV6-5|many
CASRRRQGRDEQYF
>TRBV18|many
CASSPPGETQYF
>TRBV6-5|.
CASSYSAQYREQYF
>TRBV28|.
CASSRIAGVYEQYF
>TRBV7-3|many
CASSLVSTDTQYF
>TRBV20-1|few
CSAPASGRRETQYF
>TRBV20-1|.
CSARDLAGVQFYEQYF
>TRBV10-3|few
CAISVQREPADTQYF
>TRBV14|few
CASSQEREQQYF
>TRBV15|few
CATSRGILTDTQYF
>TRBV3-2|.
CASSQDQRINIQYF
>TRBV27|many
CASMPVGTYEQYF
>TRBV6-5|many
CASSRPLAGKTGELFF
>TRBV10-3|.
CAISPQRSEAFF
>TRBV18|few
CASSPINGQPQHF
>TRBV2|many
CASSTGTGFYEQYF
>TRBV27|many
CASSLIGNEQFF
>TRBV4-3|.
CASSASPLAKNIQYF
>TRBV27|many
CASSPTQGGGYTF
>TRBV28|few
CASSSSVVRADTQYF
>TRBV7-9|many
CASSWGQMNTEAFF
>TRBV6-5|many
CASSPSHRKKFSPSSGANVLTF
>TRBV11-1|many
CASSLPWQMEETQYF
>TRBV7-2|medium-sized
CASSLAVRAEQFF
>TRBV24-1|medium-sized
CAPRAGALENEQFF
>TRBV24-1|many
CATSEPSGSPYNEQFF
>TRBV28|.
CASSFPSGSQPQHF
>TRBV9|many
CASSVGTGVYEQYF
>TRBV27|many
CASSFLKGQGASFEQYF
>TRBV7-9|many
CASSLALAGYEQFF
>TRBV4-2|many
CASRHLAGGSGANVLTF
>TRBV5-1|few
CASSLEHAKNIQYF
>TRBV12-3/TRBV12-4|few
CASSLRSSDTEAFF
>TRBV29-1|.
CRSGQAVNIQYF